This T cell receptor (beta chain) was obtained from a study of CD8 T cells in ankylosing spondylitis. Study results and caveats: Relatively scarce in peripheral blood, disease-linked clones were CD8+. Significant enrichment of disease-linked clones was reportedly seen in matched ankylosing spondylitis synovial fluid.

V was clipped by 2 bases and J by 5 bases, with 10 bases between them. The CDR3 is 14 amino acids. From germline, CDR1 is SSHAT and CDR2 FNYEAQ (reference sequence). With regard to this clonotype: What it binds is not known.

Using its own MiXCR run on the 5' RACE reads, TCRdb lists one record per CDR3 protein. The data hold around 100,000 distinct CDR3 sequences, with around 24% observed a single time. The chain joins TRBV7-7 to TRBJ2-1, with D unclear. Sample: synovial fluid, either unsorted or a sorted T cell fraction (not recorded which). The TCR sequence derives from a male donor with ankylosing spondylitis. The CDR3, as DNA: TGTGCCAGCAGCTTATGGCCCACAGACAATGAGCAGTTCTTC. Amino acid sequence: CASSLWPTDNEQFF.